The T cell receptor beta chain under discussion was sequenced for a study of blood T cell repertoires in COVID-19 (dated by TCRdb to 2018 to 2021). Turning to the overall study: Samples covering the acute and convalescent phases of COVID-19 were provided by collaborators in the United States, Italy and Spain. The repertoires were made available in a free public database intended to serve as a resource for research on the immune response to SARS-CoV-2. The sample metadata nearly always contained a de-identified subject ID, COVID-19 status, age in years and sex. The prospective study material was composed of cDNA or gDNA derived from T cells, B-cell-depleted T cells, or PBMCs. The dataset comprised deeply sampled blood TCRbeta repertoires from subjects exposed to, actively infected with, or recovered from COVID-19. The samples were drawn from two sources: the first 160 participants of the ongoing ImmuneRACE study, and 1,254 subjects contributed by 6 global collaborators. HLA class I and class II types, where available, came from metadata supplied by the sample provider rather than from assay-based typing.

On the study overall, not on this receptor specifically: The amount of clinical and demographic metadata varied by source and participant and was provided uncurated.

In the case of this clone: Its specific antigen is unknown. No per-base quality is available; no much larger clone lies one base away.

The immunoSEQ Assay, a bias-controlled multiplex PCR, was used to amplify TCRbeta CDR3 regions from genomic DNA. The authors' analysis ran thus. The number of nucleated cells in each sample was estimated by amplification of reference gene primers within the assay. To quantify the absolute abundance of each unique TCRbeta CDR3 rearrangement, sequence reads were collapsed and filtered. Productive Simpson clonality was computed per sample as the square root of Simpson's diversity index over productive rearrangements. The table was pulled from immuneACCESS by TCRdb, which kept in-frame rearrangements only. Such tables lose some clones; where checked, under half of the loss comes from unresolved V genes, and the rest has no known cause. V and J calls and clone size are copied from that table; D and trimming were computed from the DNA. Recorded for this sample are about 88,000 clones; approximately 91% of them occurred a single time. The ten largest clones add up to roughly 1.7% of the sample.

Trimming costs V 8 bases and J 6 bases, and their ends lie 14 bases apart. The CDR3 runs 13 amino acids, cysteine and phenylalanine included. Of all the DNA, just the CDR3 is kept, 39 bases in frame from base 1. From the germline V gene, CDR1 is LGHNT and CDR2 is FRNRAP. Collaborating institutions collected whole blood in K2EDTA tubes following their own protocols. For TCRbeta analysis, collaborators shipped samples in one of three forms: frozen whole blood, isolated PBMCs, or DNA extracted from either of those sample types. This chain is built from TRBV12-5 and TRBJ2-1, and the D gene may be TRBD2, 5 bases matching. The TCR comes from a man in his fifties or sixties with acute or convalescent COVID-19. The sample taken for sequencing was peripheral blood. The nucleotides are TGTGCTAGTAAAGAGTGGGAGCGCAATGAGCAGTTCTTC. This translates into CASKEWERNEQFF.